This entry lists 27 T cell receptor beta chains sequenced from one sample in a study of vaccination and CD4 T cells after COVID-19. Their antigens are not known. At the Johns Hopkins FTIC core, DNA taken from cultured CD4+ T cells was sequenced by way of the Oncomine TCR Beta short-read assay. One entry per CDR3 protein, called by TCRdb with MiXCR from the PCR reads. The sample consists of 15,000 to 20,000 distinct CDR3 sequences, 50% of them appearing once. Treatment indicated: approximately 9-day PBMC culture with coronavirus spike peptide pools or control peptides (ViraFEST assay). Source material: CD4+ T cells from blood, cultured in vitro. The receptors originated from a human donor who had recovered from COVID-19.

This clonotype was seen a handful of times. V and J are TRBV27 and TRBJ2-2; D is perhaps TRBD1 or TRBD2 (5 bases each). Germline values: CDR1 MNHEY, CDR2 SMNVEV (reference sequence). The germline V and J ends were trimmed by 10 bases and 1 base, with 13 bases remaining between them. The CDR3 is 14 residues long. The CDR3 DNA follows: TGTGCCATCCGGGGCCCCATGAACACCGGGGAGCTGTTTTTT. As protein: CAIRGPMNTGELFF.

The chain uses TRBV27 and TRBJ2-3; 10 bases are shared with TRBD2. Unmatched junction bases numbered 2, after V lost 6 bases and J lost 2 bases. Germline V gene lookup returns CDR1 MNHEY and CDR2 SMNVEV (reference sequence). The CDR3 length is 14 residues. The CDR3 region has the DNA TGTGCCAGCAGACTAGCGGGACCCACAGATACGCAGTATTTT. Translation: CASRLAGPTDTQYF.

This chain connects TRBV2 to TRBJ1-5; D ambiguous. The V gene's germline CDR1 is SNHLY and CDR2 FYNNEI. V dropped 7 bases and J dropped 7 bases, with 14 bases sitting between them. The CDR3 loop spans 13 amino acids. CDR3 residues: CASTQAAVQPQHF. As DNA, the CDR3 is TGTGCCAGCACCCAGGCGGCGGTGCAGCCCCAGCATTTT.

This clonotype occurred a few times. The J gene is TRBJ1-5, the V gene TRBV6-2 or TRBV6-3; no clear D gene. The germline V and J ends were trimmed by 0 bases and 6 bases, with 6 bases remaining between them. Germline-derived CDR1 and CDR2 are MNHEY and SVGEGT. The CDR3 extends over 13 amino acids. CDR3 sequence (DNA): TGTGCCAGCAGTTACTCTTTTACTCAGCCCCAGCATTTT. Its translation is CASSYSFTQPQHF.

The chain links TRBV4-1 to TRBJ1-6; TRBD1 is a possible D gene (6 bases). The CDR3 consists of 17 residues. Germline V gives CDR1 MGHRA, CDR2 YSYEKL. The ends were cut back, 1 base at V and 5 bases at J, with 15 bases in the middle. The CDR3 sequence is CASSQGSGQIHNSPLHF. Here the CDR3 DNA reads TGCGCCAGCAGCCAAGGTTCCGGACAGATACATAATTCACCCCTCCACTTT.

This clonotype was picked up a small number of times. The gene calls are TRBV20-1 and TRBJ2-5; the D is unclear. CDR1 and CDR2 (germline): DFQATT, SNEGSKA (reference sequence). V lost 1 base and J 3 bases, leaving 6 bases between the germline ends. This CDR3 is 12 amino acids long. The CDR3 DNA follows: TGCAGTGCTAGAGCGAGGAAAGAGACCCAGTACTTC. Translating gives CSARARKETQYF.

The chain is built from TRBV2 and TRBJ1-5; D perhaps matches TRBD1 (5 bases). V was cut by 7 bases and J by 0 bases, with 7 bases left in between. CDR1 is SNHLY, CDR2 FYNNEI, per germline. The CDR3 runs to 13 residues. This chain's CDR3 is CASKGYSNQPQHF. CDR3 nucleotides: TGTGCCAGCAAGGGGTATAGCAATCAGCCCCAGCATTTT.

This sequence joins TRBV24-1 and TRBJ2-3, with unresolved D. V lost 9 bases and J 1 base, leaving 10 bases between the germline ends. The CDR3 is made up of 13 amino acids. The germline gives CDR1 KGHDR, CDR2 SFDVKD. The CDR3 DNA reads TGTGCCACCGCAGACGCCGGCACAGATACGCAGTATTTT. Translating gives CATADAGTDTQYF.

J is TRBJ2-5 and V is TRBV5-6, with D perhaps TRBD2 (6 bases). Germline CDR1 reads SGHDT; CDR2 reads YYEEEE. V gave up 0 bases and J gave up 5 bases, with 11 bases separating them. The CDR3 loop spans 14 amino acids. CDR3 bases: TGTGCCAGCAGCTTGGCCGGACGGGGGGAGACCCAGTACTTC. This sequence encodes CASSLAGRGETQYF.

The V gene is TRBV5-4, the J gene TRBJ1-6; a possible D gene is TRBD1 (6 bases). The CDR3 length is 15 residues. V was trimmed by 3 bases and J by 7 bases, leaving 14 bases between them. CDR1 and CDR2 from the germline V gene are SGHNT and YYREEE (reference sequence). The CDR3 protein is CASSWQSGGNSPLHF. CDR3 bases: TGTGCCAGCAGCTGGCAATCCGGGGGCAATTCACCCCTCCACTTT.

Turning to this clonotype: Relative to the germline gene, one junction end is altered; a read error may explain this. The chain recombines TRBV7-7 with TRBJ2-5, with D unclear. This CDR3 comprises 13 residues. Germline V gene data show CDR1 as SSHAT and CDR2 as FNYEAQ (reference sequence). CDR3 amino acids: CASSSGRPETQYF. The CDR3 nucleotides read TGTGCTAGCAGCTCCGGAAGGCCAGAGACCCAGTACTTC.

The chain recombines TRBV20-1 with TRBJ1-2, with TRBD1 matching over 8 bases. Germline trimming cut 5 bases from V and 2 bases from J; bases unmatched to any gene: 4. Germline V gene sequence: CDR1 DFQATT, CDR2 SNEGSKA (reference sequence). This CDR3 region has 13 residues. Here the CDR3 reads CSAPTGENYGYTF. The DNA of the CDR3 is TGCAGTGCTCCGACAGGGGAGAACTATGGCTACACCTTC.

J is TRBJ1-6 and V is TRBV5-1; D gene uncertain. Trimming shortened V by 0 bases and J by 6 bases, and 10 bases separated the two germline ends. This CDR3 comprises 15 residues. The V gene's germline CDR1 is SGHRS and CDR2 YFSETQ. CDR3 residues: CASSLVGQLNSPLHF. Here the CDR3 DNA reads TGCGCCAGCAGCTTGGTAGGCCAACTTAATTCACCCCTCCACTTT. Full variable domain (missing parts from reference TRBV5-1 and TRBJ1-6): KAGVTQTPRYLIKTRGQQVTLSCSPISGHRSVSWYQQTPGQGLQFLFEYFSETQRNKGNFPGRFSGRQFSNSRSEMNVSTLELGDSALYLCASSLVGQLNSPLHFGNGTRLTVT.

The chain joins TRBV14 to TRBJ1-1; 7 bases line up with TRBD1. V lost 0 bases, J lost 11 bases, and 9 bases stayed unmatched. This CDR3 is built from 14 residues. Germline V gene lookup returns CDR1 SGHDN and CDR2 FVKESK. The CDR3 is CASSQDFDTGEAFF. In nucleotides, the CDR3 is TGTGCCAGCAGCCAAGATTTCGACACAGGGGAGGCTTTCTTT.

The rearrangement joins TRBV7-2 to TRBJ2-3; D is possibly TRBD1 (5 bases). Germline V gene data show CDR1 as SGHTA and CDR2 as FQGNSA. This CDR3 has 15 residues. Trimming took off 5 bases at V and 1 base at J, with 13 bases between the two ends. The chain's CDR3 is CASSRDRGRTDTQYF. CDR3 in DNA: TGTGCCAGCAGCCGTGATAGGGGCCGCACAGATACGCAGTATTTT.

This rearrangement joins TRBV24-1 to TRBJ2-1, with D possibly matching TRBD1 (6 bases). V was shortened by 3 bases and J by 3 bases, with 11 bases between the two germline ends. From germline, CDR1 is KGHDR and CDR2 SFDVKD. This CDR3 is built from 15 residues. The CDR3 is CATSDRWTVYNEQFF. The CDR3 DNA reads TGTGCCACCAGTGATAGATGGACAGTCTACAATGAGCAGTTCTTC.

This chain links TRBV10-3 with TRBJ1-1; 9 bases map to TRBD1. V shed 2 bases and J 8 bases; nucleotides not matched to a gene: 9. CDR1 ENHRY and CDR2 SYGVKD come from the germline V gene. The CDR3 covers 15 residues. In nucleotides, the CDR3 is TGTGCCATCAGTGAGACGGACAGGGGAGGGCCCGAAGCTTTCTTT. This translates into CAISETDRGGPEAFF.

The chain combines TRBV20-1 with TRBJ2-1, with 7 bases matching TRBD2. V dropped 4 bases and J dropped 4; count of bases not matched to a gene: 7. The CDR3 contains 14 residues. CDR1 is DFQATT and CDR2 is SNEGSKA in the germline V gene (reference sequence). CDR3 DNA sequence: TGCAGTGCTACCTACGGGACTATATACAATGAGCAGTTCTTC. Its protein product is CSATYGTIYNEQFF.

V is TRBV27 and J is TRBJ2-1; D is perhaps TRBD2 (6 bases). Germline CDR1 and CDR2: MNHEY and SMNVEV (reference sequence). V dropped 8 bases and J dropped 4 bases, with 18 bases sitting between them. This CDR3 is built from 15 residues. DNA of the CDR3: TGTGCCAGCGCATCGAGGAGGGCACCTTACAATGAGCAGTTCTTC. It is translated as CASASRRAPYNEQFF.

The CDR3 loop is CASSWDSPPAGNQPQHF. In DNA, the CDR3 is TGTGCCAGCAGTTGGGACAGCCCCCCGGCGGGGAATCAGCCCCAGCATTTT. V usage is TRBV6-2 or TRBV6-3 and J usage is TRBJ1-5; 7 bases agree with TRBD1. Germline CDR1 is MNHEY and CDR2 is SVGEGT. Trimming cost V 4 bases and J 4 bases; bases outside gene matches: 13. The CDR3 loop spans 17 amino acids.

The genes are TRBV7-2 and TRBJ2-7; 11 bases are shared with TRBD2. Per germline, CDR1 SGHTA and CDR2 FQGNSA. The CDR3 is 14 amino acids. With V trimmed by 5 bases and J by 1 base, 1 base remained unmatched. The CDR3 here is CASSPSGRSYEQYF. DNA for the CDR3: TGTGCCAGCAGCCCTAGCGGGAGGTCCTACGAGCAGTACTTC.

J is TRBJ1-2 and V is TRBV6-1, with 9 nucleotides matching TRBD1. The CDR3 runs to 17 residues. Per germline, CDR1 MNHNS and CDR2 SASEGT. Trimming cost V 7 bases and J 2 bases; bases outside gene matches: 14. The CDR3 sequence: CASNPGWTGAPNYGYTF. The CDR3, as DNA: TGTGCCAGCAACCCAGGGTGGACAGGGGCTCCGAACTATGGCTACACCTTC.

This chain's CDR3 is CASNHVQYAEQYF. DNA of the CDR3: TGTGCCAGCAACCATGTGCAGTACGCCGAGCAGTACTTC. This chain links TRBV2 with TRBJ2-7; D gene unclear. V was clipped by 7 bases and J by 6 bases, with 16 bases between them. The CDR3 spans 13 residues. Looked up from germline, CDR1 is SNHLY and CDR2 is FYNNEI.

The DNA of the CDR3 is TGTGCCACCAGTGACGCGGGGGCGGAGACTGAAGCTTTCTTT. This translates into CATSDAGAETEAFF. The V and J genes are TRBV24-1 and TRBJ1-1, with D perhaps TRBD1 (6 bases). V lost 4 bases and J 5 bases, leaving 13 bases between the germline ends. CDR3 length: 14 residues. Germline values: CDR1 KGHDR, CDR2 SFDVKD.

The CDR3: CASSTGTNKETQYF. The CDR3 bases are TGTGCCAGCAGCACGGGGACTAATAAAGAGACCCAGTACTTC. The J gene is TRBJ2-5, the V gene TRBV4-2, with 7 bases lining up with TRBD2. This CDR3 contains 14 residues. The germline CDR1 and CDR2 sequences are LGHNA and YNFKEQ. J lost 3 bases, V lost 5 bases, and 6 bases had no gene match.

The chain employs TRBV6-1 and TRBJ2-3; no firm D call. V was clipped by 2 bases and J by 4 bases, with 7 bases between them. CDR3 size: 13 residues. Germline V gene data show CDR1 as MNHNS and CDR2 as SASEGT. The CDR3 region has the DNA TGTGCCAGCAGTGAAATCGATGCAGATACGCAGTATTTT. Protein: CASSEIDADTQYF.

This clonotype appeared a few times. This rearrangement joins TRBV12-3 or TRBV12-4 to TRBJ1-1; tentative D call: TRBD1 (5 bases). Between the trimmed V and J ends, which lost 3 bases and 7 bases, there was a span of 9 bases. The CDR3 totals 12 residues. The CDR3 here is CASSLNRIEAFF. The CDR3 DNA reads TGTGCCAGCAGTTTGAACAGGATTGAAGCTTTCTTT.